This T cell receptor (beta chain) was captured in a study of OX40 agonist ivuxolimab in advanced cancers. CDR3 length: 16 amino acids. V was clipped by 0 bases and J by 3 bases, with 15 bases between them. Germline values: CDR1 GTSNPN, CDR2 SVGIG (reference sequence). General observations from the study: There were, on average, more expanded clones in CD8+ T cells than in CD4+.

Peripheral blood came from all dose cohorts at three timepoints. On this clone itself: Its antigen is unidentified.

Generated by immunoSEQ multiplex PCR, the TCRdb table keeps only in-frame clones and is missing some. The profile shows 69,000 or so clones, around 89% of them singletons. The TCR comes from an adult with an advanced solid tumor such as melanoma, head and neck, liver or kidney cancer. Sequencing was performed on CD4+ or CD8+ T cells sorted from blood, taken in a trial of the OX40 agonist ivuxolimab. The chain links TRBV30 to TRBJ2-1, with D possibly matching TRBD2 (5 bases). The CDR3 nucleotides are TGTGCCTGGAGTGTAGAGGGATCAGTCGACTACAATGAGCAGTTCTTC. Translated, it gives CAWSVEGSVDYNEQFF.